The 21 T cell receptor beta chains below all came from one sample that was sequenced in a study of shared clonotypes between healthy human individuals. The data were produced by immunoSEQ multiplex PCR, yet TCRdb's version contains in-frame clones alone and is incomplete. Here the sample spans 2 million to 2.5 million clones, about 94% being singletons. Sequenced material: naive CD4+ T cells sorted from blood. Specified subset: CD45RA+ positively selected. The receptors stem from a man aged 18 to 29 in good health.

This rearrangement joins TRBV9 to TRBJ1-1; 7 bases map to TRBD1. V lost 0 bases to trimming and J lost 7 bases; unmatched junction nucleotides: 9. Germline assignment: CDR1 SGDLS and CDR2 YYNGEE. There are 15 residues in the CDR3. CDR3 protein: CASSVDRGVINEAFF. The CDR3, as DNA: TGTGCCAGCAGCGTAGACAGGGGCGTCATTAATGAAGCTTTCTTT.

The genes are TRBV7-2 and TRBJ2-5; TRBD2 matches 7 bases. Germline-derived CDR1 and CDR2 are SGHTA and FQGNSA. The CDR3 covers 13 residues. Trimming took 3 bases from V and 4 from J; bases not matched to a gene: 2. CDR3 coding DNA: TGTGCCAGCAGCTTTAGGGAGGGAGAGACCCAGTACTTC. Its protein is CASSFREGETQYF.

This chain links TRBV5-1 with TRBJ2-3; no firm D call. Germline lookup yields CDR1 SGHRS and CDR2 YFSETQ. Between the trimmed V and J ends, which lost 4 bases and 0 bases, there was a span of 12 bases. This CDR3 comprises 15 residues. The CDR3 sequence is CASSARSGSTDTQYF. Here the CDR3 DNA reads TGCGCCAGCAGCGCCCGGTCTGGAAGCACAGATACGCAGTATTTT. Drawing the rest from reference TRBV5-1 and TRBJ2-3, the complete variable domain is KAGVTQTPRYLIKTRGQQVTLSCSPISGHRSVSWYQQTPGQGLQFLFEYFSETQRNKGNFPGRFSGRQFSNSRSEMNVSTLELGDSALYLCASSARSGSTDTQYFGPGTRLTVL.

Only one count was recorded for this clone. V gene TRBV27 combines with J gene TRBJ1-6; TRBD1 is a possible D gene (5 bases). Trimming took 5 bases from V and 8 from J, leaving 22 bases between them. Looked up from germline, CDR1 is MNHEY and CDR2 is SMNVEV (reference sequence). This CDR3 has 17 amino acids. The CDR3 coding sequence is TGTGCCAGCAGTACAAGGGACGGAAAGTGGGTGTATTCACCCCTCCACTTT. Protein sequence: CASSTRDGKWVYSPLHF.

This clone was seen once. This chain joins TRBV6-1 and TRBJ2-3, with D perhaps matching TRBD1 (6 bases). The CDR3 contains 13 residues. Deletions cut 9 bases from V and 3 bases from J, with 13 bases between. Germline CDR1 and CDR2: MNHNS and SASEGT. Written as DNA, the CDR3 is TGTGCCAGTAACAGGGAATGGACAGATACGCAGTATTTT. Translating it yields CASNREWTDTQYF.

The chain carries TRBV10-3 and TRBJ1-2; D ambiguous. Per the germline V gene, CDR1 is ENHRY and CDR2 is SYGVKD. V shed 11 bases and J shed 2 bases, with 9 bases lying between them. The CDR3 is made up of 11 amino acids. CDR3 sequence reads: CAVSGNYGYTF. For the CDR3, the DNA is TGTGCCGTCTCCGGGAACTATGGCTACACCTTC.

V usage is TRBV18 and J usage is TRBJ1-2, with 9 bases identical to TRBD1. The V segment lost 6 bases and the J segment 0 bases; nucleotides outside the gene matches: 8. Germline V gene lookup returns CDR1 KGHSH and CDR2 LQKENI. The CDR3 is made up of 16 amino acids. The CDR3 DNA reads TGTGCCAGCTCGCCCCCGGGACAGGGTTCTAACTATGGCTACACCTTC. It specifies CASSPPGQGSNYGYTF.

The V and J genes are TRBV5-8 and TRBJ1-5; D unclear. The CDR3 has 13 residues. V lost 0 bases and J 10 bases, leaving 11 bases between the germline ends. Per the germline V gene, CDR1 is SGHTS and CDR2 is YDEGEE. The DNA of the CDR3 is TGTGCCAGCAGCTTGGATTGGAGGTCCCCCCAGCATTTT. Its translation: CASSLDWRSPQHF.

The rearrangement uses TRBV7-2 and TRBJ1-2; a possible D gene is TRBD1 (5 bases). The CDR3 spans 13 residues. Germline V gives CDR1 SGHTA, CDR2 FQGNSA. Trimming took off 0 bases at V and 4 bases at J, with 6 bases between the two ends. The CDR3 nucleotides are TGTGCCAGCAGCTTAGCGACAGTCTATGGCTACACCTTC. Amino acid sequence: CASSLATVYGYTF.

The chain joins TRBV19 to TRBJ1-6; D call uncertain. V was cut by 7 bases and J by 7 bases, with 11 bases left in between. The CDR3 has 13 amino acids. Germline V gene lookup returns CDR1 LNHDA and CDR2 SQIVND (reference sequence). CDR3 loop: CASMFTWNSPLHF. CDR3 DNA sequence: TGTGCCAGTATGTTTACCTGGAATTCACCCCTCCACTTT.

In the case of this clone: Different DNA sequences within this sample yield the same CDR3. This chain joins TRBV28 and TRBJ1-3; TRBD1 matches at 11 bases. Trimming removed 4 bases from V and 2 bases from J; junction bases left unmatched: 1. This CDR3 contains 15 residues. The germline CDR1 and CDR2 sequences are MDHEN and SYDVKM. Written as DNA, the CDR3 is TGTGCCAGCAGTTCGGGACAGGGGGCTGGAAACACCATATATTTT. This sequence encodes CASSSGQGAGNTIYF.

The V call is TRBV6-1, the J call TRBJ1-4; D is perhaps TRBD1 (6 bases). This CDR3 region has 14 residues. Trimming took 8 bases from V and 1 from J, leaving 11 bases between them. CDR1 MNHNS and CDR2 SASEGT come from the germline V gene. CDR3 region: CASCTGITNEKLFF. The CDR3 coding sequence is TGTGCCAGCTGTACAGGGATAACTAATGAAAAACTGTTTTTT.

This chain joins TRBV28 and TRBJ1-2, with D perhaps TRBD1 (6 bases). This CDR3 is built from 16 residues. V was clipped by 7 bases and J by 4 bases, with 22 bases between them. Germline values: CDR1 MDHEN, CDR2 SYDVKM. CDR3 DNA: TGTGCCAGCACCCCAACCGGTTCAGACAGGCTCTATGGCTACACCTTC. It specifies CASTPTGSDRLYGYTF.

This clone was observed a single time. The chain recombines TRBV9 with TRBJ1-2; D is unresolved. Looked up from germline, CDR1 is SGDLS and CDR2 is YYNGEE. The V and J ends lost 3 bases and 2 bases respectively, with 11 bases between them. The CDR3 spans 14 residues. The DNA of the CDR3 is TGTGCCAGCAGCGCCCCTTCTGTGAACTATGGCTACACCTTC. Translating gives CASSAPSVNYGYTF.

The V call is TRBV7-9, the J call TRBJ1-1, with D hard to call. The germline gives CDR1 SEHNR, CDR2 FQNEAQ (reference sequence). The CDR3 runs to 12 residues. The V end lost 1 base, the J end lost 7 bases, and 7 bases lay between the germline ends. The CDR3 is CASSLVSGEAFF. In DNA form, the CDR3 reads TGTGCCAGCAGCTTAGTCTCGGGTGAAGCTTTCTTT.

J is TRBJ2-3 and V is TRBV25-1; the D is unclear. The CDR3 contains 15 residues. CDR1 MGHDK and CDR2 SYGVNS come from the germline V gene. V was pared by 3 bases and J by 0 bases, with 10 bases between. This CDR3 is CASSELVPSTDTQYF. CDR3 in DNA: TGTGCCAGCAGTGAGCTAGTTCCTAGCACAGATACGCAGTATTTT.

This clone has a single count. V is TRBV2 and J is TRBJ2-5, with TRBD2 as a possible D gene (5 bases). Germline CDR1 SNHLY, CDR2 FYNNEI. The CDR3 covers 14 residues. V lost 7 bases and J 0 bases, leaving 12 bases between the germline ends. The CDR3 nucleotides read TGTGCCAGCAAACTAGGGCCGAACCAAGAGACCCAGTACTTC. Protein: CASKLGPNQETQYF.

This rearrangement joins TRBV6-5 to TRBJ2-7; either TRBD1 or TRBD2 may supply D (5 bases each). The germline V and J ends were trimmed by 5 bases and 5 bases, with 16 bases remaining between them. The CDR3 is 14 amino acids. The germline gives CDR1 MNHEY, CDR2 SVGAGI. The DNA of the CDR3 is TGTGCCAGCAGTCGGGGCAGGGCCTTCGACGAGCAGTACTTC. The encoded protein is CASSRGRAFDEQYF.

The chain employs TRBV6-1 and TRBJ2-3; 8 nucleotides match TRBD2. The trim removed 4 bases at V and 2 bases at J, leaving 8 bases unmatched. Germline lookup yields CDR1 MNHNS and CDR2 SASEGT. The CDR3 contains 16 residues. In DNA, the CDR3 is TGTGCCAGCAGTGTGCTCGGCGGGGGGTTCACAGATACGCAGTATTTT. This sequence encodes CASSVLGGGFTDTQYF.

The chain recombines TRBV5-1 with TRBJ1-1, with 8 bases matching TRBD1. V shed 0 bases and J 10 bases; nucleotides not matched to a gene: 5. Per the germline V gene, CDR1 is SGHRS and CDR2 is YFSETQ. This CDR3 contains 13 residues. CDR3 sequence: CASSLEQGGRAFF. The CDR3 nucleotides are TGCGCCAGCAGCTTGGAACAGGGGGGGAGAGCTTTCTTT.

The V gene is TRBV7-2, the J gene TRBJ2-1, with TRBD2 matching over 8 bases. Germline CDR1 reads SGHTA; CDR2 reads FQGNSA. The CDR3 length is 15 residues. The trim removed 5 bases at V and 3 bases at J, leaving 6 bases unmatched. CDR3 DNA: TGTGCCAGCAGCAAAACAAGCGGGAGCTACAATGAGCAGTTCTTC. This sequence encodes CASSKTSGSYNEQFF.